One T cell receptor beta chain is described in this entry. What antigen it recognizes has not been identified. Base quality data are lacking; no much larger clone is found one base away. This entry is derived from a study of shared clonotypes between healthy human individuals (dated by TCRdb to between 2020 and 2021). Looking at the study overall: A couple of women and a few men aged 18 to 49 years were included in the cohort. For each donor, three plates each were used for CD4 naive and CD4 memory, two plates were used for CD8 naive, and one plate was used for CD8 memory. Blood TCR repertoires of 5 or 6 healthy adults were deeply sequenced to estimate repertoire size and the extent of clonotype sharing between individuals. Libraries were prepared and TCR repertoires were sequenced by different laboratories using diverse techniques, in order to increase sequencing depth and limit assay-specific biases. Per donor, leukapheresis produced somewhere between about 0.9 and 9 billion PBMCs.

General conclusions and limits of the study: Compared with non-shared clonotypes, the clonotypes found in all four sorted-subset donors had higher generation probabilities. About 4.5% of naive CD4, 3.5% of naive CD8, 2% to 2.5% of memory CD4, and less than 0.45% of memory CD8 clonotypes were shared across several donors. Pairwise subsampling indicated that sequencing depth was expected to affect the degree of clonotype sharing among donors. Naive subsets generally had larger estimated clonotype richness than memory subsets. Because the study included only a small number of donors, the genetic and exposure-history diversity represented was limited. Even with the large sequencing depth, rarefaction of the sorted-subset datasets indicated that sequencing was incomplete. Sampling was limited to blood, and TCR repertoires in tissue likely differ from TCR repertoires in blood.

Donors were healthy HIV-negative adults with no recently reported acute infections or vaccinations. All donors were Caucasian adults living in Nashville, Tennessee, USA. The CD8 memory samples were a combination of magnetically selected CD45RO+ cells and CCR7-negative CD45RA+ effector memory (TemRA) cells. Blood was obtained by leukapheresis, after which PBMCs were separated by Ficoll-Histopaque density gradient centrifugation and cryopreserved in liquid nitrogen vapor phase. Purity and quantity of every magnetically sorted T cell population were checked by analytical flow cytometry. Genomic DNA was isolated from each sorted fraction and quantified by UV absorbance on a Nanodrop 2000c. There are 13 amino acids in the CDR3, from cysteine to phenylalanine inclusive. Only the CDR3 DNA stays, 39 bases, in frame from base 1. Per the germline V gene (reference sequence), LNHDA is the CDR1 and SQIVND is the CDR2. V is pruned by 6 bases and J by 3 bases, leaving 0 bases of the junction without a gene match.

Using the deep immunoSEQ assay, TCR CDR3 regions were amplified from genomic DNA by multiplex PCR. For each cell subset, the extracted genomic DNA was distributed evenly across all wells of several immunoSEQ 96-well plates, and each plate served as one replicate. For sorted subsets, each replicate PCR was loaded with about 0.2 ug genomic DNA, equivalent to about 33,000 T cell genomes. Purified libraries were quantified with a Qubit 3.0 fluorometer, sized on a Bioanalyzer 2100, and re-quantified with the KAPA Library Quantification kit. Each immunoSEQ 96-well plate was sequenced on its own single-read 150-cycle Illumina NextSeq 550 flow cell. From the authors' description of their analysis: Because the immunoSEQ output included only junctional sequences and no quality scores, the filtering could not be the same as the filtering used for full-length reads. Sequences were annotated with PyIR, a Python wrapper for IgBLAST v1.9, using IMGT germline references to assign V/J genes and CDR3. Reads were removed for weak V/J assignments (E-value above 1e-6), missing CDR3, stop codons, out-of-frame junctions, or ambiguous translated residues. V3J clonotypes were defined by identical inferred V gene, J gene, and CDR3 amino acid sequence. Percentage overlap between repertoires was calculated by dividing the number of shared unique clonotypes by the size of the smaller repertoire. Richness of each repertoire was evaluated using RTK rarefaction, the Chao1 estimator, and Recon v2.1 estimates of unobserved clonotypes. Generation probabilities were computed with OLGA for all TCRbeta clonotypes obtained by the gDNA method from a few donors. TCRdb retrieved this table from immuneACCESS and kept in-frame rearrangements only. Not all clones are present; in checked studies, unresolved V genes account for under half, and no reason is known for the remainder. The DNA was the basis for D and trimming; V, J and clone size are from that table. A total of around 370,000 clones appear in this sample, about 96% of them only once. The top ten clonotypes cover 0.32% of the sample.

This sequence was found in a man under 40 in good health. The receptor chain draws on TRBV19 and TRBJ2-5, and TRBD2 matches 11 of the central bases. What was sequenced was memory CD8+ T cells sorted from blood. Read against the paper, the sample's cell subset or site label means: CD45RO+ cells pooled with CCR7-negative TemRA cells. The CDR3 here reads CASRTSGKETQYF. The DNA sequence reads TGTGCCAGTAGGACTAGCGGGAAAGAGACCCAGTACTTC.